Listed below are T cell receptor beta chains from one sample, sequenced in a study of OX40 agonist ivuxolimab in advanced cancers. Data came from immunoSEQ multiplex PCR; TCRdb stores just in-frame clones and leaves some out. The sample has more than 80,000 clones, 85% to 95% seen once. The material was CD4+ or CD8+ T cells sorted from blood, obtained in a trial of the OX40 agonist ivuxolimab. Every receptor here comes from an adult with an advanced solid tumor such as melanoma, head and neck, liver or kidney cancer. The CDR3 runs from the conserved cysteine through the conserved F or W. Each record gives: J gene, D gene, clone size, V gene, CDR3 protein, CDR3 DNA. The D gene is left open where the match is weak. Expanded clones get a size class; other rows say once, few or many, or leave the size out.

TRBJ1-1 . . TRBV11-3 CASRGYTEAFF TGTGCCAGCAGAGGGTACACTGAAGCTTTCTTT
TRBJ1-5 . . TRBV30 CAWSVLNQPQHF TGTGCCTGGAGTGTACTTAATCAGCCCCAGCATTTT
TRBJ1-3 . . TRBV18 CASSPQGVFGNTIYF TGTGCCAGCTCACCGCAGGGTGTCTTTGGAAACACCATATATTTT
TRBJ1-3 TRBD1 . TRBV18 CASSDVTGEIGNTIYF TGTGCCAGCTCGGACGTCACAGGGGAGATTGGAAACACCATATATTTT
TRBJ2-1 . . TRBV11-1 CASSFYNEQFF TGTGCCAGCAGTTTTTACAATGAGCAGTTCTTC
TRBJ1-2 . . TRBV7-9 CASSPNVGDGSAYGYTF TGTGCCAGCAGCCCAAACGTAGGCGACGGGTCTGCCTATGGCTACACCTTC
TRBJ2-2 . once TRBV12-5 CASGLWGRNTGELFF TGTGCTAGTGGTTTGTGGGGGAGAAACACCGGGGAGCTGTTTTTT
TRBJ1-1 TRBD1 . TRBV6-5 CASRRQGAAEAFF TGTGCCAGCAGACGACAGGGGGCCGCTGAAGCTTTCTTT
TRBJ2-3 . . TRBV6-5 CASSYSGTDTQYF TGTGCCAGCAGTTACTCTGGCACAGATACGCAGTATTTT
TRBJ2-5 . . TRBV11-1 CASSLSPALETQYF TGTGCCAGCAGCTTATCTCCGGCCCTGGAGACCCAGTACTTC
TRBJ2-1 . . TRBV7-3 CASSPNRWDEQFF TGTGCCAGCAGCCCAAATCGGTGGGATGAGCAGTTCTTC
TRBJ2-1 TRBD1 . TRBV6-6 CASRSDREYNNEQFF TGTGCCAGCCGATCCGACAGGGAGTACAACAATGAGCAGTTCTTC
TRBJ2-1 TRBD2 . TRBV6-5 CASRTSGGNNEQFF TGTGCCAGCCGGACTAGCGGGGGTAACAATGAGCAGTTCTTC
TRBJ1-2 . . TRBV5-6 CASRLSGLSYGYTF TGTGCCAGCAGGCTGTCAGGGCTGAGCTATGGCTACACCTTC
TRBJ2-5 TRBD1 . TRBV9 CASRLGQGDGQETQYF TGTGCCAGCAGATTAGGACAGGGCGACGGCCAAGAGACCCAGTACTTC
TRBJ2-3 TRBD2 . TRBV7-2 CASSLVGRADTQYF TGTGCCAGCAGCTTGGTGGGGAGGGCAGATACGCAGTATTTT
TRBJ2-7 . . TRBV28 CASSPIPGQPYEQYF TGTGCCAGCAGCCCCATACCCGGACAGCCCTACGAGCAGTACTTC